These T cell receptor beta chains were read from a single sample in a study of T cells in Graves' hyperthyroidism and ophthalmopathy. TCRdb fed the multiplex PCR reads into MiXCR, producing one record per CDR3 protein. The sample yields more than 550,000 distinct CDR3 sequences, approximately 18% seen once. Material: blood. Receptors were obtained from a woman aged 45-60 years with Graves' hyperthyroidism that later progressed to Graves' ophthalmopathy. Each CDR3 is given with its conserved first and last residue. The D gene is left open where the match is weak. Clone size is shown for a subset of rows, as once, few, many or a class of expanded clone.

>-|TRBJ1-4|TRBV6-1|-
TGTGCCAGCGAGTCCTCCACTAATGAAAAACTGTTTTTT
CASESSTNEKLFF
>-|TRBJ1-2|TRBV3-1|-
TGTGCCAGCAGCCAAGATCTGGCTGGGGGGTTTTATGGCTACACCTTC
CASSQDLAGGFYGYTF
>-|TRBJ1-2|TRBV3-1|few
TGTGCCAGCAGCCAAGTTTCGACGGAAAAAGGCTACACCTTC
CASSQVSTEKGYTF
>TRBD1|TRBJ1-2|TRBV12-3/TRBV12-4|few
TGTGCCAGCAGCCCCCCGGACAGGGAGGTCTATGGCTACACCTTC
CASSPPDREVYGYTF
>TRBD2|TRBJ2-5|TRBV7-9|few
TGTGCCAGCAGCTTAAGAGCGGGGAGGCAAGAGACCCAGTACTTC
CASSLRAGRQETQYF
>-|TRBJ1-2|TRBV7-9|many
TGTGCCAGCAGCTCGGACTTCTATGGCTACACCTTC
CASSSDFYGYTF
>-|TRBJ2-7|TRBV27|-
TGTGCCAGCAAGAGAGGCGCTTACGAGCAGTACTTC
CASKRGAYEQYF
>-|TRBJ2-2|TRBV20-1|many
TGCAGTGCTAGGGTCCAGCTAGACACCGGGGAGCTGTTTTTT
CSARVQLDTGELFF
>TRBD1|TRBJ1-2|TRBV6-1|-
TGTGCCAGCAGCGAAGGGGACAGGGGAGGGTATGGCTACACCTTC
CASSEGDRGGYGYTF
>-|TRBJ2-7|TRBV27|-
TGTGCCAGCACCAACTCGGGGTCATACTACGAGCAGTACTTC
CASTNSGSYYEQYF
>TRBD2|TRBJ2-7|TRBV7-9|many
TGTGCCAGCAGCCTACGGGGACTAGGTGACTCCTACGAGCAGTACTTC
CASSLRGLGDSYEQYF
>-|TRBJ2-7|TRBV6-1|-
TGTGCCAGCAGTGCGGGGGCGCCCGGCGAGCAGTACTTC
CASSAGAPGEQYF
>TRBD1|TRBJ2-7|TRBV7-6|many
TGTGCCAGCAGCTTATCCGGGACAGCGGACGAGCAGTACTTC
CASSLSGTADEQYF
>-|TRBJ1-2|TRBV19|-
TGTGCCAGTAGAAAGGAGGGATATGGCTACACCTTC
CASRKEGYGYTF
>TRBD2|TRBJ2-1|TRBV7-8|-
TGTGCCAGCAGCTTAAGGACTAGCGACTACCTCTCCTACAATGAGCAGTTCTTC
CASSLRTSDYLSYNEQFF
>-|TRBJ1-2|TRBV20-1|-
TGCAGTGCTACAATCGCAGGGAGCGGCTACACCTTC
CSATIAGSGYTF
>-|TRBJ1-5|TRBV9|-
TGTGCCAGCAGCGCAACCCATTATAGCAATCAGCCCCAGCATTTT
CASSATHYSNQPQHF
>-|TRBJ1-5|TRBV2|many
TGTGCCAGCAGGGGACTTACTACCAATCAGCCCCAGCATTTT
CASRGLTTNQPQHF
>-|TRBJ1-1|TRBV29-1|few
TGCAGCGTTGAATTGAGGGCGGAGGACACTGAAGCTTTCTTT
CSVELRAEDTEAFF
>-|TRBJ2-3|TRBV9|-
TGTGCCAGCGGCCTGGGGCGGACTAGCACAGATACGCAGTATTTT
CASGLGRTSTDTQYF
>-|TRBJ2-2|TRBV6-5|-
TGTGCCAGCAGTTACCATGGCAGGGGACCCGGGGAGCTGTTTTTT
CASSYHGRGPGELFF
>TRBD1|TRBJ1-2|TRBV6-5|many
TGTGCCAGCAGTTACTCAGGACAGGGGAGCAACTATGGCTACACCTTC
CASSYSGQGSNYGYTF
>-|TRBJ1-1|TRBV13|few
TGTGCCAGCAGCGTAGCAGTTACAGGCCCTGGCGGAGCTTTCTTT
CASSVAVTGPGGAFF
>-|TRBJ1-1|TRBV13|many
TGTGCCAGCAGCTTAAGTCCCGGGAACACTGAAGCTTTCTTT
CASSLSPGNTEAFF
>-|TRBJ2-2|TRBV7-3|-
TGTGCCAGCAGCTTAACGCCAGACACCGGGGAGCTGTTTTTT
CASSLTPDTGELFF
>-|TRBJ2-2|TRBV10-3|-
TGTGCCATCAGTGAGGGTAGGGTGGCCACCGGGGAGCTGTTTTTT
CAISEGRVATGELFF